This TCR beta chain was retrieved from a study of beta chain features in type 1 diabetes. J lost 5 bases, V lost 2 bases, and 6 bases had no gene match. This CDR3 contains 14 residues. Germline V lookup: CDR1 SEHNR, CDR2 FQNEAQ (reference sequence). In the case of this clone: The antigen is undetermined.

Expressed TCRB transcripts were sequenced, since all the RNA that had been isolated was reverse transcribed. TCRdb keeps only in-frame clones here, not all; method: immunoSEQ multiplex PCR. The table includes about 260,000 clones, around 20% detected once. General study results and limits: People with Type 1 diabetes carried modestly yet significantly shorter TCRB CDR3s in all four CD4+ subsets.

The chain uses TRBV7-9 and TRBJ2-7; the match to TRBD1 covers 7 bases. Input material: naive CD4+ T cells from blood. The source of this sequence is a woman between 40 and 55 years old with type 1 diabetes. The CDR3 region is CASSLTGVDDEQYF. As DNA, the CDR3 is TGTGCCAGCAGCTTAACAGGGGTAGACGACGAGCAGTACTTC.